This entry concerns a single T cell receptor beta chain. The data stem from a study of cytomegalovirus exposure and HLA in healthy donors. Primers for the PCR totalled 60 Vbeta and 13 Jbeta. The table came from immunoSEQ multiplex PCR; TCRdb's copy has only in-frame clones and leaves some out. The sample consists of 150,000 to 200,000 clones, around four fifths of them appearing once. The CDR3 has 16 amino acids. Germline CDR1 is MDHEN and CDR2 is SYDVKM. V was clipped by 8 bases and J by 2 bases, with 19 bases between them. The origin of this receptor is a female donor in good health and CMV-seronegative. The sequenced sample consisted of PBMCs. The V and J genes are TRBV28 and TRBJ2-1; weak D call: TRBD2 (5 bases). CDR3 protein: CASGSLEGVAYNEQFF. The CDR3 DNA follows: TGTGCCAGCGGGTCCTTAGAGGGCGTCGCCTACAATGAGCAGTTCTTC.